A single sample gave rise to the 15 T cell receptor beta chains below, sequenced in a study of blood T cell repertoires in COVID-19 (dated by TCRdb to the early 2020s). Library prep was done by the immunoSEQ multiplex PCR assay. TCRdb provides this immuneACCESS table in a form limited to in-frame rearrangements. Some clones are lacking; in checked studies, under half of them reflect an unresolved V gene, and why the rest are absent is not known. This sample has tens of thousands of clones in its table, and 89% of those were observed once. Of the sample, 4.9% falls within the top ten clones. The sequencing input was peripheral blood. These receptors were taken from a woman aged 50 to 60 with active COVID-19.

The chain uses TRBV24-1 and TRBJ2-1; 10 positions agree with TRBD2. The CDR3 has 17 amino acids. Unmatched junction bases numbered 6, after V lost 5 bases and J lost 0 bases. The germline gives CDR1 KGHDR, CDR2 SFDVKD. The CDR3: CATSGGLAASSYNEQFF. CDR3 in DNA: TGTGCCACCAGTGGCGGACTAGCGGCGAGCTCCTACAATGAGCAGTTCTTC.

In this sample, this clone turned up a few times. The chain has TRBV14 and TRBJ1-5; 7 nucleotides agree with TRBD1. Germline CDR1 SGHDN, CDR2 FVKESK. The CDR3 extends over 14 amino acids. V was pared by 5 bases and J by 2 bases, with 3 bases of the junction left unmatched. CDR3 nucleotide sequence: TGTGCCAGCAGCGCTGGGACAGGCAATCAGCCCCAGCATTTT. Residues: CASSAGTGNQPQHF.

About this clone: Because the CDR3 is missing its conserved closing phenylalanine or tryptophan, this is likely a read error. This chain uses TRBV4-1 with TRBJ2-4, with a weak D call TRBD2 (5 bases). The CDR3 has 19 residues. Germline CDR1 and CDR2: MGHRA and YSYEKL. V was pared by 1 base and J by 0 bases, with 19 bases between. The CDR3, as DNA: TGCGCCAGCAGCCAAGGGCGGGCCCAGAAGTCCATAGCCAAAAACATTCAGTACCTC. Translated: CASSQGRAQKSIAKNIQYL.

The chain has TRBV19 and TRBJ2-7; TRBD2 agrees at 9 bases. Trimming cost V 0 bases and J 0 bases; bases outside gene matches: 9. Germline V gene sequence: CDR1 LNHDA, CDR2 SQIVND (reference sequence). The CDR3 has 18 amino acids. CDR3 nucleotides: TGTGCCAGTAGTATAGATAGCCGAGCGGGAGGACACTCCTACGAGCAGTACTTC. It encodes CASSIDSRAGGHSYEQYF.

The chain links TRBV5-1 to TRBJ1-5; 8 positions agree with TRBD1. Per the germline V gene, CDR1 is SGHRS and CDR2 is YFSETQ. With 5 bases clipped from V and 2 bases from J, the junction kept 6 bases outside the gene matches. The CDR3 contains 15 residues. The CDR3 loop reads CASREETGGNQPQHF. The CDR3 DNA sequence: TGCGCCAGCAGGGAGGAGACAGGGGGCAATCAGCCCCAGCATTTT. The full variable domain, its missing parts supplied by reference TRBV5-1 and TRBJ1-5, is KAGVTQTPRYLIKTRGQQVTLSCSPISGHRSVSWYQQTPGQGLQFLFEYFSETQRNKGNFPGRFSGRQFSNSRSEMNVSTLELGDSALYLCASREETGGNQPQHFGDGTRLSIL.

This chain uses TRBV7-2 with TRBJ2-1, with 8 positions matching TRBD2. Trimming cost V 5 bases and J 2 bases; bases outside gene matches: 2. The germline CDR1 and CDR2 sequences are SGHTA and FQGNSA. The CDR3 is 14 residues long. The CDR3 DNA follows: TGTGCCAGCAGCCGCGGGGGGACCTACAATGAGCAGTTCTTC. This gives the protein CASSRGGTYNEQFF. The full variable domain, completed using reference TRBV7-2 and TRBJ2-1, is GAGVSQSPSNKVTEKGKDVELRCDPISGHTALYWYRQSLGQGLEFLIYFQGNSAPDKSGLPSDRFSAERTGGSVSTLTIQRTQQEDSAVYLCASSRGGTYNEQFFGPGTRLTVL.

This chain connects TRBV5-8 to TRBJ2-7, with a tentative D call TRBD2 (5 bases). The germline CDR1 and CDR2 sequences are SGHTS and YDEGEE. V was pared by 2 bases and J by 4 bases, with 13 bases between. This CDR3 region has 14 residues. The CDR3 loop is CASSFQRGSYEQYF. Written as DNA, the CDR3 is TGTGCCAGCAGCTTTCAACGGGGTAGTTACGAGCAGTACTTC.

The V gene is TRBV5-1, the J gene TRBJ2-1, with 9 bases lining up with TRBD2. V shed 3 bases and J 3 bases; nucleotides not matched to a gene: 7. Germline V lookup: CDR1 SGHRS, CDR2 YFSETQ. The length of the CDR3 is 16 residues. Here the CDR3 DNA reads TGCGCCAGCAGCTCCACCGGGACTAGCAGCTACAATGAGCAGTTCTTC. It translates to CASSSTGTSSYNEQFF.

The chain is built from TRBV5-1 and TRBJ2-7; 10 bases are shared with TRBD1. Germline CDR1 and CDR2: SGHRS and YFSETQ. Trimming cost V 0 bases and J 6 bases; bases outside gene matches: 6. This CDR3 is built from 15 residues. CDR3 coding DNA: TGCGCCAGCAGCTTGGCCGCGACAGGGGGCCGCGAGCAGTACTTC. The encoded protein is CASSLAATGGREQYF.

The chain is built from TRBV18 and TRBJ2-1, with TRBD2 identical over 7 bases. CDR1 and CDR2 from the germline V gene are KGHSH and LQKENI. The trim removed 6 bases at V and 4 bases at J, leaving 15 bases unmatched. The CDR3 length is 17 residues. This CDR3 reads CASSPVFSAGLYNEQFF. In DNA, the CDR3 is TGTGCCAGCTCGCCCGTCTTCTCAGCGGGATTATACAATGAGCAGTTCTTC. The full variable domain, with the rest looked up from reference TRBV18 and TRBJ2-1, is NAGVMQNPRHLVRRRGQEARLRCSPMKGHSHVYWYRQLPEEGLKFMVYLQKENIIDESGMPKERFSAEFPKEGPSILRIQQVVRGDSAAYFCASSPVFSAGLYNEQFFGPGTRLTVL.

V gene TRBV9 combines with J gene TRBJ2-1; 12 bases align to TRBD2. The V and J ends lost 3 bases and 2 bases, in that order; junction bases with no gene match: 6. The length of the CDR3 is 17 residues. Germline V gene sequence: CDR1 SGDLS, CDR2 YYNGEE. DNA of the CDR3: TGTGCCAGCAGCGGCCGACTAGCGGGAGCCCCCTACAATGAGCAGTTCTTC. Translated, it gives CASSGRLAGAPYNEQFF.

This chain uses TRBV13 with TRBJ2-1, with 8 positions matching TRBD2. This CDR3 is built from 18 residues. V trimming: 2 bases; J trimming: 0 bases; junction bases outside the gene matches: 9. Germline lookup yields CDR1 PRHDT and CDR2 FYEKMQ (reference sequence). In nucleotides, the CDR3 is TGTGCCAGCAGCTTACAACTAGCGGAGGGGGGCTCCTACAATGAGCAGTTCTTC. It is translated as CASSLQLAEGGSYNEQFF.

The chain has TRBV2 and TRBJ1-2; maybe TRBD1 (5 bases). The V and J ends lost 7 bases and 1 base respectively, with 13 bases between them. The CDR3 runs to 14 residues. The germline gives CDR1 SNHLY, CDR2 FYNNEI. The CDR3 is CASIPPGDNYGYTF. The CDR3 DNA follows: TGTGCCAGCATTCCTCCGGGGGATAACTATGGCTACACCTTC. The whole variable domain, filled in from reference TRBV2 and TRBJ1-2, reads EPEVTQTPSHQVTQMGQEVILRCVPISNHLYFYWYRQILGQKVEFLVSFYNNEISEKSEIFDDQFSVERPDGSNFTLKIRSTKLEDSAMYFCASIPPGDNYGYTFGSGTRLTVV.

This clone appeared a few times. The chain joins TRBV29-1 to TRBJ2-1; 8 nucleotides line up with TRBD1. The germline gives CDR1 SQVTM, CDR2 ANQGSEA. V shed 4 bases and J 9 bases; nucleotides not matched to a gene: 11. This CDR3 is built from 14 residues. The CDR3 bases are TGCAGCGTTGGCCAAAACTCAGGGGGCGGTGAGCAGTTCTTC. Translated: CSVGQNSGGGEQFF.

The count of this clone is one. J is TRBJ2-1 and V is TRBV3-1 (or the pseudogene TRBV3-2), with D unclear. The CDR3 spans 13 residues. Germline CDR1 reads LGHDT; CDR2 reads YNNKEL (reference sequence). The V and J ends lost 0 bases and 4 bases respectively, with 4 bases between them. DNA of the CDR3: TGTGCCAGCAGCCAAGATCTGTACAATGAGCAGTTCTTC. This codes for CASSQDLYNEQFF.